This T cell receptor (beta chain) was sequenced in a study of blood T cells in healthy people across ages. Study conclusions and caveats: More naive CD4+ cells and higher diversity were found in long-lived than in aged donors.

With respect to this clonotype: Antigen specificity is unknown.

For the second PCR, which ran for 7 to 11 cycles, a sample-barcoded 5' primer and a J-beta primer mix were used. One entry per CDR3 protein results from TCRdb running MiXCR on the 5' RACE reads. The sample holds about 780,000 distinct CDR3 sequences, roughly 25% seen once. This sample also belongs to another study, concerning T cells of mothers and their children. That study adds: An overlap that was slightly higher, though non-significant, was seen in related mother-child pairs versus unrelated pairs.

The TCR sequence derives from a boy under 18 in good health. The specimen sequenced was blood.

CDR3 amino acids: CASSLIQTPAHGYTF. CDR3 sequence (DNA): TGCGCCAGCAGCTTGATACAGACGCCTGCCCATGGCTACACCTTC. The V call is TRBV5-1, the J call TRBJ1-2, with no clear D. Germline V gene sequence: CDR1 SGHRS, CDR2 YFSETQ. This CDR3 has 15 amino acids. Trimming cost V 1 base and J 6 bases, with 16 bases left between them.